This TCR beta chain comes out of a study of blood T cell repertoires in COVID-19. Study overall: In each case, the material was cDNA or gDNA derived from T cells, B-cell-depleted T cells, or PBMCs.

Using immunoSEQ multiplex PCR, the repertoire was profiled, and TCRdb retains in-frame clones only, with some absent. Among 55,000 to 70,000 clones listed, 88% were seen once. The CDR3 spans 14 residues. V lost 3 bases and J lost 4; bases outside the gene matches: 5. The germline CDR1 and CDR2 sequences are SGHKS and YYEKEE (reference sequence). The TCR was taken from a woman in her fifties or sixties with COVID-19, enrolled during active disease. The J gene is TRBJ1-1, the V gene TRBV5-5; 8 bases agree with TRBD1. The sample consisted of peripheral blood. The CDR3 reads CASSSQGASTEAFF. CDR3 nucleotide sequence: TGTGCCAGCAGCTCCCAGGGGGCGAGCACTGAAGCTTTCTTT.